This T cell receptor (beta chain) was captured in a study of PD-L1 blockade in urothelial cancer. As for the study in general: Patients with male sex and bladder-origin urothelial cancer accounted for about 85% of the roughly 30 enrolled. Patients' histories included 0 to 3 prior chemotherapy regimens. Blood gave a median 141,255 T cells.

The time point here: pretreatment peripheral blood. Each patient's cancer was a locally advanced or metastatic urothelial carcinoma. Produced via immunoSEQ multiplex PCR; TCRdb's table is partial and in-frame only. The sample includes 70,000 to 95,000 clones, roughly 90% of them seen just once. Trimming cost V 8 bases and J 8 bases, with 15 bases left between them. CDR3 size: 12 residues. Germline V gene lookup returns CDR1 MNHEY and CDR2 SMNVEV (reference sequence). V is TRBV27 and J is TRBJ1-1; TRBD1 is a possible D gene (5 bases). The source material was PBMCs, sampled around atezolizumab (anti-PD-L1) treatment. The TCR sequence derives from a woman of 80 years or more with urothelial cancer. The CDR3 spells CASGWGRGEAFF. CDR3 DNA sequence: TGTGCCAGCGGGTGGGGTAGGGGAGAAGCTTTCTTT.